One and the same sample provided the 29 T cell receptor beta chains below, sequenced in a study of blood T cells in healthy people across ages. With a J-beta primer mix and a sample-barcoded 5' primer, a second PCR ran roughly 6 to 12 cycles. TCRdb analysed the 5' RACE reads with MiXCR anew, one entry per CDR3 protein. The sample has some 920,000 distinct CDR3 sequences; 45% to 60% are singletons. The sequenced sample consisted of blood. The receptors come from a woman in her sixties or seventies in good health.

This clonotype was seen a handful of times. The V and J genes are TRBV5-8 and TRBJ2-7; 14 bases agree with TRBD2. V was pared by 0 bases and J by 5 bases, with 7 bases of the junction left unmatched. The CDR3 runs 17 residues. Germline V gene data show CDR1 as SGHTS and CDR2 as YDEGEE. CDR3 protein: CASSLGGGLAGANEQYF. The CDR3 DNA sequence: TGTGCCAGCAGCTTGGGGGGGGGACTAGCGGGAGCCAACGAGCAGTACTTC. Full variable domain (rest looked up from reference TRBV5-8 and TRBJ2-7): EAGVTQSPTHLIKTRGQQATLRCSPISGHTSVYWYQQALGLGLQFLLWYDEGEERNRGNFPPRFSGRQFPNYSSELNVNALELEDSALYLCASSLGGGLAGANEQYFGPGTRLTVT.

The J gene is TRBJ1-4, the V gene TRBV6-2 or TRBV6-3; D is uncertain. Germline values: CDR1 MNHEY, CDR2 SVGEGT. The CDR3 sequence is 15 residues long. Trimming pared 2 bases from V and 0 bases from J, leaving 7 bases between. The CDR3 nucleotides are TGTGCCAGCAGTTACGTTGGGACAACTAATGAAAAACTGTTTTTT. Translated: CASSYVGTTNEKLFF.

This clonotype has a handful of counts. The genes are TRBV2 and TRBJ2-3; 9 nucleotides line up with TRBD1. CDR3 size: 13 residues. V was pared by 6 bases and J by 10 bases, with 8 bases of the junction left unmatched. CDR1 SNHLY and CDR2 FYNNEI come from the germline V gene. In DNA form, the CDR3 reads TGTGCCAGCAGGGGACAGGGCGGGAGTTCGCAGTATTTT. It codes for CASRGQGGSSQYF.

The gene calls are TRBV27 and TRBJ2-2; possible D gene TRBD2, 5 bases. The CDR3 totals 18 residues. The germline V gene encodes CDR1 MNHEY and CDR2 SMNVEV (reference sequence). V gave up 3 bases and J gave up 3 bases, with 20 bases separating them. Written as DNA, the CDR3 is TGTGCCAGCAGTTTTGTTGTGACATCCTACGGGGACACCGGGGAGCTGTTTTTT. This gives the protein CASSFVVTSYGDTGELFF.

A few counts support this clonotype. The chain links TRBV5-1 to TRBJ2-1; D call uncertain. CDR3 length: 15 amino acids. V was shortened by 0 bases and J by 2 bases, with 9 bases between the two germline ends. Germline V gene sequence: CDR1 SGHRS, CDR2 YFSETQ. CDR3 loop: CASSLGDGAYNEQFF. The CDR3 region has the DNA TGCGCCAGCAGCTTGGGTGACGGAGCCTACAATGAGCAGTTCTTC.

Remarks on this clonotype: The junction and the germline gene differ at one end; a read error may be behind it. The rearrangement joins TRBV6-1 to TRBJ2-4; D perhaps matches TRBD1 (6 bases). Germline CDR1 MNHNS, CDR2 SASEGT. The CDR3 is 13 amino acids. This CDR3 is CASRLDSLNVQYF. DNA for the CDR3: TGTGCCAGCAGACTGGACAGCCTAAACGTTCAGTACTTC.

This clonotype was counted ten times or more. Here the CDR3 reads CSVDFGGGYTF. CDR3 bases: TGCAGCGTTGATTTTGGGGGTGGCTACACCTTC. This chain joins TRBV29-1 and TRBJ1-2; a weak D match, TRBD1 (5 bases). CDR1 SQVTM and CDR2 ANQGSEA come from the germline V gene. V lost 3 bases and J 7 bases, leaving 9 bases between the germline ends. This CDR3 is built from 11 residues.

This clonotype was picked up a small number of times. Written as DNA, the CDR3 is TGTGCCAGCAGTACAGGGAGCAATGAGCAGTACTTC. Protein product: CASSTGSNEQYF. The V call is TRBV12-3 or TRBV12-4, the J call TRBJ2-5, with a possible D match to TRBD1 (6 bases). V was trimmed by 5 bases and J by 11 bases, leaving 15 bases between them. This CDR3 has 12 residues.

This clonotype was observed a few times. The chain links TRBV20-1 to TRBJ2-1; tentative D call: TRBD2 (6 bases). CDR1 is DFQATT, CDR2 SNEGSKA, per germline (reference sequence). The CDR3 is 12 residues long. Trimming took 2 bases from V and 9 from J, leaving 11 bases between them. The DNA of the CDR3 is TGCAGTGCTAGACTAGCGAGGGGTGAGCAGTTCTTC. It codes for CSARLARGEQFF.

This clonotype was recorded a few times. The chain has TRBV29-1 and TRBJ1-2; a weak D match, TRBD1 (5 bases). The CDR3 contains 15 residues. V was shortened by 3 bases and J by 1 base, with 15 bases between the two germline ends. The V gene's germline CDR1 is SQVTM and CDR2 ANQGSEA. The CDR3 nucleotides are TGCAGCGTTGAGGAACGACAGAAGTTTAACTATGGCTACACCTTC. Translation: CSVEERQKFNYGYTF.

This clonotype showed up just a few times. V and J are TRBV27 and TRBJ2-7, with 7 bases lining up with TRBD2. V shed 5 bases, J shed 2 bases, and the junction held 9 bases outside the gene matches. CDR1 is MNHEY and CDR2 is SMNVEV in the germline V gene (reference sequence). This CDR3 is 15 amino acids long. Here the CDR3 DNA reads TGTGCCAGCAGTCCATGGGGGGAGGGAGCCTACGAGCAGTACTTC. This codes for CASSPWGEGAYEQYF.

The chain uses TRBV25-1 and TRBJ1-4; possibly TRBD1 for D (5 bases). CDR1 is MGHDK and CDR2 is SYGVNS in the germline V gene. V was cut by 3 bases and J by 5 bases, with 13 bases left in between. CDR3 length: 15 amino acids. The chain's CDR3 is CASSDRVRQNEKLFF. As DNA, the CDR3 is TGTGCCAGCAGTGATAGGGTCCGACAGAATGAAAAACTGTTTTTT.

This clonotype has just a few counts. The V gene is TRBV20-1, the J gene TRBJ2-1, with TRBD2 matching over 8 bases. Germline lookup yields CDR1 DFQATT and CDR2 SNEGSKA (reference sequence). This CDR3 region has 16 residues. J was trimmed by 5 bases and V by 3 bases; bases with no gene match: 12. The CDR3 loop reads CSARRPGGRFDNEQFF. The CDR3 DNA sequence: TGCAGTGCTAGGCGCCCGGGCGGGAGGTTTGACAATGAGCAGTTCTTC.

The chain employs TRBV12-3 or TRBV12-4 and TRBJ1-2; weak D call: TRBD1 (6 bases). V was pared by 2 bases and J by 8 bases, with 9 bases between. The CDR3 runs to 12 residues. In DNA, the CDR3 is TGTGCCAGCAGTTTAACAGGGACCGGCTACACCTTC. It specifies CASSLTGTGYTF.

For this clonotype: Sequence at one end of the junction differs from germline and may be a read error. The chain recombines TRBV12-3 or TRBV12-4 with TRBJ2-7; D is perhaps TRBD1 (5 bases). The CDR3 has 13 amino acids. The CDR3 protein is CASSLGQGYGQYF. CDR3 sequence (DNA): TGTGCCAGCAGTTTGGGGCAGGGCTACGGGCAGTACTTC.

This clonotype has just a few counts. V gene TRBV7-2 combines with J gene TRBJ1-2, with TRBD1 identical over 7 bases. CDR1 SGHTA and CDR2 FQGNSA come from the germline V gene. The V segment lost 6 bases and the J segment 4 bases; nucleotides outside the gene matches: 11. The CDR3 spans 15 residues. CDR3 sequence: CASRDLGGAFYGYTF. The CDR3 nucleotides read TGTGCCAGCAGAGACCTAGGGGGCGCCTTCTATGGCTACACCTTC.

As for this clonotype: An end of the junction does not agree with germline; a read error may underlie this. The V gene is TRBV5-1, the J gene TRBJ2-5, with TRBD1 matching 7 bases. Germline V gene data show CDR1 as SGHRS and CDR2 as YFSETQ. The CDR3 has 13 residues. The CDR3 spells CAGSIGGAKTQYF. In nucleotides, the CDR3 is TGCGCCGGCAGCATAGGGGGCGCGAAGACCCAGTACTTC.

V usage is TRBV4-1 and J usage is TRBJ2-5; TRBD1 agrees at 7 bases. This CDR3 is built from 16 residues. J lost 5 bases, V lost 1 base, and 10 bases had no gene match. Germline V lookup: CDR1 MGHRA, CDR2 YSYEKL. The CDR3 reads CASSQGSTGFSETQYF. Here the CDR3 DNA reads TGCGCCAGCAGCCAAGGGTCGACAGGGTTTAGCGAGACCCAGTACTTC.

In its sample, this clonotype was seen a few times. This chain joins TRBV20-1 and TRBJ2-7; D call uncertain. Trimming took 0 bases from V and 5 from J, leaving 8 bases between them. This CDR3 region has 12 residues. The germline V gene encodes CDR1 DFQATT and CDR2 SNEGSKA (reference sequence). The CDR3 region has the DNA TGCAGTGCTAGAGAATTTAGTCACGAGCAGTACTTC. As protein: CSAREFSHEQYF.

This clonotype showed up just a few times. The CDR3 loop reads CASSVGDRATYEQYF. Written as DNA, the CDR3 is TGTGCCAGCAGTGTCGGAGACAGGGCCACCTACGAGCAGTACTTC. This sequence joins TRBV2 and TRBJ2-7; 7 nucleotides agree with TRBD1. The V segment lost 4 bases and the J segment 2 bases; nucleotides outside the gene matches: 8. The CDR3 sequence is 15 residues long. Germline V gives CDR1 SNHLY, CDR2 FYNNEI.

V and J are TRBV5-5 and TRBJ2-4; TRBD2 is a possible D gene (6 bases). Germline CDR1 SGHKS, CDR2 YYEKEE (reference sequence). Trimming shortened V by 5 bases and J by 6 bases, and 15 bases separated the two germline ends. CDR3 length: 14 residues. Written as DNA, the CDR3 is TGTGCCAGCAGGGCGGGCGGAGGGTTAAACATTCAGTACTTC. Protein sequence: CASRAGGGLNIQYF.

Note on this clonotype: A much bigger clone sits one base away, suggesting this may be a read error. CDR3 nucleotides: TGCGCCAGCAGCCAAGTACCGGGAGAGGGGGACACTCAGTACTTC. Its translation is CASSQVPGEGDTQYF. The chain has TRBV4-1 and TRBJ2-4; TRBD1 or TRBD2 may be the D gene (6 bases each). The germline V and J ends were trimmed by 1 base and 12 bases, with 19 bases remaining between them. This CDR3 is built from 15 residues. CDR1 is MGHRA, CDR2 YSYEKL, per germline.

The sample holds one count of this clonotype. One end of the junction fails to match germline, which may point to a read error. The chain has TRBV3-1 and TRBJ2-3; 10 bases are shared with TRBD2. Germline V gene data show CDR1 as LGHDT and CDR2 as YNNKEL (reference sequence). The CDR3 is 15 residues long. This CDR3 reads CASSRRLAGTDAQYF. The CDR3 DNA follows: TGTGCCAGCAGCCGCAGACTAGCGGGCACAGATGCGCAGTATTTT.

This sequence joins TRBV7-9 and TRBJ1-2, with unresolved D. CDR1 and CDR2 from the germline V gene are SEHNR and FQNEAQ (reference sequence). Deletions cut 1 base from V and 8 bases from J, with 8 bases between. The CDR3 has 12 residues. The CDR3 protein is CASSLVAEGYTF. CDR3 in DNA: TGTGCCAGCAGCTTAGTGGCTGAGGGCTACACCTTC.

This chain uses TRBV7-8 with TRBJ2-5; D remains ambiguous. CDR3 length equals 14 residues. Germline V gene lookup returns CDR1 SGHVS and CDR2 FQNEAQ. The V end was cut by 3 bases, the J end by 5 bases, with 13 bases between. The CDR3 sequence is CASSLSPLPETQYF. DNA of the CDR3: TGTGCCAGCAGCTTGTCCCCGCTGCCGGAGACCCAGTACTTC.

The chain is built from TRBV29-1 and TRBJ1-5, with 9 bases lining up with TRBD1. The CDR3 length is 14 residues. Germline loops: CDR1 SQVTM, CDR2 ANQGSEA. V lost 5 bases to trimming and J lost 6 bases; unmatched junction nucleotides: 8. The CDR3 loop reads CSVTRDRVVQPQHF. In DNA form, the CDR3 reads TGCAGCGTTACACGGGACAGGGTGGTTCAGCCCCAGCATTTT.

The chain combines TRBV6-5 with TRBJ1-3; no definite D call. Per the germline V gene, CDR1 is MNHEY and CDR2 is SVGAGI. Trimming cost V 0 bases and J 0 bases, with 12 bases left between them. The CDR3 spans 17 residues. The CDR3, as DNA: TGTGCCAGCAGTTACTCGTCCGGGTACGCCTCTGGAAACACCATATATTTT. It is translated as CASSYSSGYASGNTIYF.

The DNA of the CDR3 is TGTGCCAGCAGTGACACGGGACTCTACGAGCAGTACTTC. It encodes CASSDTGLYEQYF. This chain links TRBV6-2 or TRBV6-3 with TRBJ2-5; tentatively, D is TRBD2 (6 bases). TRBJ2-7 explains the end of the DNA better; the J call may be wrong. Germline-derived CDR1 and CDR2 are MNHEY and SVGEGT. The CDR3 consists of 13 residues.

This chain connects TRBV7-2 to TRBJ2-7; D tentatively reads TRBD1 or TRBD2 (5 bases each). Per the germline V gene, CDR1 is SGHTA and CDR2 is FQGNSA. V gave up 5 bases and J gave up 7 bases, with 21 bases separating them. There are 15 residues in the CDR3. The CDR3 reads CASSGGSGPIEEQYF. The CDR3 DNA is TGTGCCAGCAGCGGGGGAAGCGGACCCATCGAGGAGCAGTACTTC.